Each of the 31 T cell receptor delta chains below was sequenced from the same sample in a study of gamma-delta chains in newborns, infants, children. TCRdb redid the clone calls on the reads with CATT. The table records fewer than 15,000 delta-chain clones, roughly 7.7% of them present only once. Sequenced: blood. These receptor sequences come from a child who was a newborn, infant or young child, either healthy, febrile or measles-vaccinated (not recorded which).

This clone was detected only a few times. One end of the junction does not line up with germline, which may come from a read error. Other DNA variants within this sample encode the same CDR3. V gene TRDV2 combines with J gene TRDJ2; TRDD3 aligns across 10 bases. Germline CDR1 reads GEAIGNYY; CDR2 reads EKD. The CDR3 is made up of 17 amino acids. The CDR3 DNA reads as TGCGCCTGTGATCACGTTACTGGGGGATCCTTGACAGCACAACTCTTCTTT. This sequence encodes CACDHVTGGSLTAQLFF.

The rearrangement joins TRDV2 to TRDJ3; 11 bases line up with TRDD3. The V gene's germline CDR1 is GEAIGNYY and CDR2 EKD. This CDR3 region has 20 residues. The ends lost 3 bases at V and 0 bases at J; junction bases unmatched: 9. The CDR3 sequence: CACDSITGGYSSWDTRQMFF. DNA of the CDR3: TGTGCCTGTGACTCTATTACTGGGGGATATAGCTCCTGGGACACCCGACAGATGTTTTTC.

As concerns this clone: Other DNA sequences in this specimen translate into the identical CDR3. The chain has TRDV2 and TRDJ3; D possibly corresponds to TRDD3 (6 bases). The germline V gene has CDR1 GEAIGNYY and CDR2 EKD. Trimming left V 1 base short and J 0 bases short, with 15 bases between. The CDR3 loop spans 19 amino acids. The CDR3 DNA is TGTGCCTGTGACACGACGGGGGACCCTTTCTCCTGGGACACCCGACAGATGTTTTTC. Encoded protein: CACDTTGDPFSWDTRQMFF.

There are many counts of this clone. Different DNA sequences within this sample yield the same CDR3. CDR3 DNA: TGTGCCTGTGACACCGTGGACCGCTACTCCTGGGACACCCGACAGATGTTTTTC. It yields the protein CACDTVDRYSWDTRQMFF. The V and J genes are TRDV2 and TRDJ3; D is uncertain. Trimming took off 0 bases at V and 0 bases at J, with 11 bases between the two ends. This CDR3 comprises 18 residues. From germline, CDR1 is GEAIGNYY and CDR2 EKD.

With regard to this clone: The protein TCRdb lists belongs to a much larger clone and differs from this DNA's translation at residue 3, which points to a read error; the protein shown is made from the DNA. J is TRDJ3 and V is TRDV2; TRDD3 matches 12 bases. Germline V gives CDR1 GEAIGNYY, CDR2 EKD. The CDR3 length is 17 residues. This CDR3 is CAFDNWGIPWDTRQMFF. The CDR3 coding sequence is TGTGCCTTTGACAACTGGGGGATACCCTGGGACACCCGACAGATGTTTTTC.

This clone has more than one count but fewer than ten. V is TRDV2 and J is TRDJ3; weak D call: TRDD3 (6 bases). Looked up from germline, CDR1 is GEAIGNYY and CDR2 is EKD. Deletions cut 3 bases from V and 0 bases from J, with 17 bases between. This CDR3 comprises 19 residues. CDR3 sequence: CACDPIGGHHSWDTRQMFF. The DNA for the CDR3 is TGTGCCTGTGACCCGATTGGGGGTCACCACTCCTGGGACACCCGACAGATGTTTTTC.

This clone appeared a few times. A junction end diverges from the germline sequence, so it may reflect a read error. The chain is built from TRDV2 and TRDJ2, with 8 bases fitting TRDD3. Germline values: CDR1 GEAIGNYY, CDR2 EKD. The CDR3 loop spans 17 amino acids. The CDR3 loop is CACDVLGVPSLKAQLFF. The CDR3 DNA sequence: TGTGCCTGTGACGTACTGGGGGTTCCCTCTTTGAAAGCACAACTCTTCTTT.

There are many counts of this clone. The identical CDR3 is also encoded by other nucleotide sequences in the sample. CDR3 residues: CACDTVLGDYSSWDTRQMFF. DNA of the CDR3: TGTGCCTGTGACACCGTACTGGGGGATTACAGCTCCTGGGACACCCGACAGATGTTTTTC. The V gene is TRDV2, the J gene TRDJ3; TRDD3 agrees at 10 bases. Per germline, CDR1 GEAIGNYY and CDR2 EKD. V gave up 0 bases and J gave up 0 bases; unmatched junction bases: 7. CDR3 length equals 20 residues.

As regards this clone: A read error is the likely source, as a far larger clone sits one nucleotide away. The V and J genes are TRDV2 and TRDJ2, with 11 bases lining up with TRDD3. Germline V gives CDR1 GEAIGNYY, CDR2 EKD. This CDR3 has 15 residues. CDR3 coding DNA: TGTGCCTGTGACGTACTGGGGGATATGACACCACAACTCTTCTTT. Translating gives CACDVLGDMTPQLFF.

This clone appeared a few times. This may come from a read error, since a much larger clone is one base off. The CDR3: CACDKLGDLTAHLFF. Written as DNA, the CDR3 is TGTGCCTGTGACAAACTGGGGGATTTGACAGCACACCTCTTCTTT. J is TRDJ2 and V is TRDV2, with 10 bases fitting TRDD3. Germline V gives CDR1 GEAIGNYY, CDR2 EKD. The CDR3 length is 15 residues.

In the case of this clone: Other DNA sequences in the sample encode the same CDR3. The chain has TRDV2 and TRDJ2, with TRDD3 matching 13 bases. From germline, CDR1 is GEAIGNYY and CDR2 EKD. J lost 6 bases, V lost 1 base, and 1 base had no gene match. This CDR3 contains 15 residues. The CDR3 region is CACDTLGDTPAQLFF. The CDR3 coding sequence is TGTGCCTGTGACACACTGGGGGATACGCCAGCACAACTCTTCTTT.

This clone was counted ten times or more. The DNA for the CDR3 is TGTGCCTGTGACGTACTGGGGGGCTCCGATAAACTCATCTTT. This codes for CACDVLGGSDKLIF. This rearrangement joins TRDV2 to TRDJ1; TRDD3 matches at 8 bases. Germline trimming cut 3 bases from V and 3 bases from J; bases unmatched to any gene: 5. CDR3 length: 14 amino acids. From germline, CDR1 is GEAIGNYY and CDR2 EKD.

This rearrangement joins TRDV2 to TRDJ3, with 10 positions matching TRDD3. Germline values: CDR1 GEAIGNYY, CDR2 EKD. V lost 0 bases, J lost 0 bases, and 10 bases stayed unmatched. CDR3 length: 21 residues. Here the CDR3 reads CACDTVLGDSAISWDTRQMFF. The CDR3 DNA is TGTGCCTGTGACACCGTACTGGGGGATTCAGCAATCTCCTGGGACACCCGACAGATGTTTTTC.

This clone was recorded a few times. The chain couples TRDV2 to TRDJ3, with 9 nucleotides matching TRDD3. The CDR3 totals 18 residues. CDR1 GEAIGNYY and CDR2 EKD come from the germline V gene. V shed 0 bases and J 3 bases; nucleotides not matched to a gene: 5. CDR3 in DNA: TGTGCCTGTGACACCTGGGGGATAAGGAACTGGGACACCCGACAGATGTTTTTC. Its protein product is CACDTWGIRNWDTRQMFF.

Comment on this clone: TCRdb's entry gives the protein of a much larger clone, which mismatches this DNA's translation at residue 12, likely from a read error; the protein reported here is translated from the DNA. This rearrangement joins TRDV2 to TRDJ2; TRDD3 matches 9 bases. The CDR3 sequence is 14 residues long. The germline CDR1 and CDR2 sequences are GEAIGNYY and EKD. The CDR3 DNA reads TGTGCCTGTGACATACTGGGGGAGACAGCACAACCCTTCTTT. As protein: CACDILGETAQPFF.

The rearrangement links TRDV1 to TRDJ3; 11 bases are shared with TRDD3. Germline V gene sequence: CDR1 TSWWSYY, CDR2 QGS. The length of the CDR3 is 19 residues. Trimming at V came to 2 bases and at J to 0 bases, leaving 3 bases not matched to a gene. Written as DNA, the CDR3 is TGTGCTCTTGGGGAAAAACTGGGGGATAACTCCTGGGACACCCGACAGATGTTTTTC. Its protein is CALGEKLGDNSWDTRQMFF.

The chain carries TRDV2 and TRDJ3, with TRDD3 identical over 9 bases. The ends lost 3 bases at V and 1 base at J; junction bases unmatched: 3. The CDR3 has 17 residues. Germline V gene lookup returns CDR1 GEAIGNYY and CDR2 EKD. CDR3 loop: CACDPTGGSWDTRQMFF. CDR3 in DNA: TGTGCCTGTGACCCGACTGGGGGATCCTGGGACACCCGACAGATGTTTTTC.

As for this clone: In the same sample, other DNA sequences code for this CDR3. The chain carries TRDV2 and TRDJ3, with 9 bases identical to TRDD3. Germline CDR1 reads GEAIGNYY; CDR2 reads EKD. The CDR3 is 19 amino acids. Losses at the gene ends were 0 bases for V and 1 base for J; bases not matched to a gene: 6. CDR3 DNA: TGTGCCTGTGACACCGTGGGGGATATGGGATCCTGGGACACCCGACAGATGTTTTTC. Protein: CACDTVGDMGSWDTRQMFF.

With respect to this clone: Different DNA sequences within this sample yield the same CDR3. The chain uses TRDV2 and TRDJ3, with TRDD3 identical over 9 bases. Germline CDR1 GEAIGNYY, CDR2 EKD. CDR3 length: 20 amino acids. V shed 0 bases and J 0 bases; nucleotides not matched to a gene: 8. CDR3 region: CACDTVLGDHSSWDTRQMFF. The CDR3 DNA reads TGTGCCTGTGACACCGTACTGGGGGACCATAGCTCCTGGGACACCCGACAGATGTTTTTC.

This clone was picked up a small number of times. This CDR3 is also generated by other DNA sequences in the sample. The J gene is TRDJ3, the V gene TRDV2, with 8 bases fitting TRDD3. Looked up from germline, CDR1 is GEAIGNYY and CDR2 is EKD. The V segment lost 0 bases and the J segment 0 bases; nucleotides outside the gene matches: 9. The CDR3 has 20 amino acids. CDR3 DNA sequence: TGTGCCTGTGACACCGTACTGGGGGCCGCCAGCTCCTGGGACACCCGACAGATGTTTTTC. This gives the protein CACDTVLGAASSWDTRQMFF.

The table lists this clone with a few counts. A much larger clone differs from this one at a single base, so this may be a read error. The chain couples TRDV2 to TRDJ1; the match to TRDD3 covers 9 bases. Trimming removed 3 bases from V and 4 bases from J; junction bases left unmatched: 2. Germline-derived CDR1 and CDR2 are GEAIGNYY and EKD. This CDR3 spans 13 amino acids. The CDR3 DNA sequence: TGTGCCTGTGACCTACTGGGGGACGATAAACTCATCTTT. It encodes CACDLLGDDKLIF.

This clone was seen a handful of times. TCRdb assigns this DNA the protein of a much larger clone, which departs from its translation at residue 3; this likely reflects a read error, and the protein shown comes from translating the DNA. Other DNA sequences in this specimen translate into the identical CDR3. The J gene is TRDJ2, the V gene TRDV2; 10 bases fit TRDD3. This CDR3 spans 15 amino acids. The germline V gene encodes CDR1 GEAIGNYY and CDR2 EKD. DNA for the CDR3: TGTGCCCGTGACACATTGGGGGATACCACAGCACAACTCTTCTTT. Translated, it gives CARDTLGDTTAQLFF.

Only a few counts were recorded for this clone. The chain links TRDV2 to TRDJ3, with TRDD3 identical over 13 bases. CDR3 size: 20 residues. Germline V gene sequence: CDR1 GEAIGNYY, CDR2 EKD. Losses at the gene ends were 0 bases for V and 0 bases for J; bases not matched to a gene: 4. CDR3 amino acids: CACDTVDWGIRSWDTRQMFF. CDR3 coding DNA: TGTGCCTGTGACACCGTGGACTGGGGGATACGCTCCTGGGACACCCGACAGATGTTTTTC.

This clone was observed a handful of times. The amino acid sequence in TCRdb belongs to a much larger clone and departs from this DNA's translation at residue 11, likely a sequencing read error; the sequence shown is translated from the DNA. This chain connects TRDV2 to TRDJ3; 11 positions match TRDD3. The CDR3 consists of 19 residues. Germline values: CDR1 GEAIGNYY, CDR2 EKD. The V segment lost 2 bases and the J segment 2 bases; nucleotides outside the gene matches: 7. Here the CDR3 DNA reads TGTGCCTGTGACAATCTGGGGGATACTAGCCCCTGGGACACCCGACAGATGTTTTTC. This gives the protein CACDNLGDTSPWDTRQMFF.

In its sample, this clone is medium-sized. Distinct nucleotide sequences in the sample also encode this CDR3. J is TRDJ2 and V is TRDV2, with 9 bases fitting TRDD3. Germline V lookup: CDR1 GEAIGNYY, CDR2 EKD. V dropped 1 base and J dropped 0; count of bases not matched to a gene: 5. This CDR3 contains 17 residues. The chain's CDR3 is CACDTLYWGTLTAQLFF. CDR3 coding DNA: TGTGCCTGTGACACATTGTACTGGGGGACTTTGACAGCACAACTCTTCTTT.

As concerns this clone: One junction end does not reproduce the germline sequence, and a read error may be involved. The rearrangement uses TRDV2 and TRDJ3; 7 bases are shared with TRDD3. Germline V gene lookup returns CDR1 GEAIGNYY and CDR2 EKD. The CDR3 loop spans 19 amino acids. For the CDR3, the DNA is TGTGCCCGTGACACCGGGGGATGGGGGAGCTCCTGGGACACCCGACAGATGTTTTTC. Its translation: CARDTGGWGSSWDTRQMFF.

This clone was observed at least ten times. This specimen includes other DNA sequences encoding the same CDR3. This rearrangement joins TRDV2 to TRDJ3, with TRDD3 matching over 13 bases. The V segment lost 1 base and the J segment 0 bases; nucleotides outside the gene matches: 5. Germline V gene sequence: CDR1 GEAIGNYY, CDR2 EKD. This CDR3 contains 20 residues. The chain's CDR3 is CACDTVNWGIRSWDTRQMFF. The CDR3 coding sequence is TGTGCCTGTGACACGGTAAACTGGGGGATACGCTCCTGGGACACCCGACAGATGTTTTTC.

A few counts support this clone. This chain uses TRDV2 with TRDJ2, with 8 positions matching TRDD3. In germline, CDR1 is GEAIGNYY, CDR2 EKD. V was clipped by 2 bases and J by 1 base; unmatched bases: 11. There are 18 residues in the CDR3. The CDR3 sequence: CACDKVLGARRLTAQLFF. CDR3 DNA sequence: TGTGCCTGTGACAAAGTACTGGGGGCCCGACGTTTGACAGCACAACTCTTCTTT.

Remarks on this clone: The same CDR3 is also encoded by other DNA sequences in this sample. The V and J genes are TRDV2 and TRDJ3; 9 bases fit TRDD3. The CDR3 spans 20 residues. V trimming: 0 bases; J trimming: 0 bases; junction bases outside the gene matches: 8. CDR1 is GEAIGNYY and CDR2 is EKD in the germline V gene. In nucleotides, the CDR3 is TGTGCCTGTGACACCGTACTGGGGGACCCAAGCTCCTGGGACACCCGACAGATGTTTTTC. Residues: CACDTVLGDPSSWDTRQMFF.

This clone turned up a few times. A far larger clone differs by one base, so this is likely a read error. The rearrangement uses TRDV2 and TRDJ3; 11 bases align to TRDD3. J gave up 2 bases and V 2 bases, and 7 bases lay outside the gene matches. The CDR3 has 19 amino acids. Germline CDR1 reads GEAIGNYY; CDR2 reads EKD. DNA of the CDR3: TGTGCCTGTGACAAAGTACTGGGGGATAGCCCCTGGGACACCCGACAGATGTTTTTC. It translates to CACDKVLGDSPWDTRQMFF.

This clone came up a few times. The chain links TRDV2 to TRDJ3, with TRDD3 as a possible D gene (6 bases). V was pared by 0 bases and J by 0 bases, with 14 bases between. The CDR3 covers 19 residues. The germline gives CDR1 GEAIGNYY, CDR2 EKD. The CDR3 loop is CACDTWGPTSSWDTRQMFF. Written as DNA, the CDR3 is TGTGCCTGTGACACCTGGGGGCCAACGAGCTCCTGGGACACCCGACAGATGTTTTTC.